The TCR beta chain under discussion was sequenced for a study of OX40 agonist ivuxolimab in advanced cancers. Study context: Subjects had a mean age of about 61 years, with a range of 23 to 79; almost 85% were male.

Profiled with immunoSEQ multiplex PCR; TCRdb holds only in-frame clones, not every one. The table lists roughly 61,000 clones, 82% of them singletons. CDR3 length: 14 amino acids. The V and J ends lost 4 bases and 7 bases respectively, with 16 bases between them. Germline V lookup: CDR1 MDHEN, CDR2 SYDVKM. Sequenced material: CD4+ or CD8+ T cells sorted from blood, taken in a trial of the OX40 agonist ivuxolimab. The chain joins TRBV28 to TRBJ1-2; the D is unclear. This sequence was found in an adult with an advanced solid tumor such as melanoma, head and neck, liver or kidney cancer. CDR3 amino acids: CASSSPVGGSGYTF. The CDR3 region has the DNA TGTGCCAGCAGTTCCCCTGTTGGAGGGAGTGGCTACACCTTC.